The 5 T cell receptor beta chains presented below share a single source sample, sequenced in a study of cytotoxic CD8 clonotypes in ibrutinib-treated CLL. Sequencing was performed with immunoSEQ multiplex PCR; in TCRdb, only in-frame clones are kept and a portion is missing. The sample has roughly 200,000 clones; 72% are singletons. The material was PBMCs, obtained after 24 months of ibrutinib treatment. Receptor source: a human donor with chronic lymphocytic leukemia.

The chain uses TRBV4-3 and TRBJ2-1; 11 bases map to TRBD2. V trimming: 1 base; J trimming: 9 bases; junction bases outside the gene matches: 5. The CDR3 has 15 residues. Germline loops: CDR1 LGHNA, CDR2 YSLEER. The CDR3 loop is CASSQASGRTVEQFF. CDR3 in DNA: TGCGCCAGCAGCCAAGCTAGCGGGAGGACAGTTGAGCAGTTCTTC.

This clone was counted many times. The chain links TRBV18 to TRBJ2-3; TRBD1 might be the D (5 bases). Trimming shortened V by 5 bases and J by 3 bases, and 9 bases separated the two germline ends. This CDR3 has 13 residues. CDR1 and CDR2 (germline): KGHSH, LQKENI. The CDR3: CASSTTDTDTQYF. CDR3 DNA sequence: TGTGCCAGCTCAACGACAGATACAGATACGCAGTATTTT.

This clone was detected only a few times. J is TRBJ1-2 and V is TRBV2; the match to TRBD1 covers 8 bases. Germline lookup yields CDR1 SNHLY and CDR2 FYNNEI. J lost 6 bases, V lost 4 bases, and 4 bases had no gene match. There are 13 residues in the CDR3. The CDR3 bases are TGTGCCAGCAGTGTCCGGACAGGGAATGGCTACACCTTC. Its translation is CASSVRTGNGYTF. Supplemented by reference TRBV2 and TRBJ1-2, the full variable domain reads EPEVTQTPSHQVTQMGQEVILRCVPISNHLYFYWYRQILGQKVEFLVSFYNNEISEKSEIFDDQFSVERPDGSNFTLKIRSTKLEDSAMYFCASSVRTGNGYTFGSGTRLTVV.

The chain links TRBV7-2 to TRBJ2-3; tentative D call: TRBD1 (5 bases). This CDR3 contains 15 residues. Germline V gene data show CDR1 as SGHTA and CDR2 as FQGNSA. The germline V and J ends were trimmed by 3 bases and 0 bases, with 10 bases remaining between them. The CDR3 loop is CASSLVGASTDTQYF. CDR3 nucleotides: TGTGCCAGCAGCTTGGTTGGGGCTAGCACAGATACGCAGTATTTT. Full variable domain (outside the CDR3, taken from reference TRBV7-2 and TRBJ2-3): GAGVSQSPSNKVTEKGKDVELRCDPISGHTALYWYRQSLGQGLEFLIYFQGNSAPDKSGLPSDRFSAERTGGSVSTLTIQRTQQEDSAVYLCASSLVGASTDTQYFGPGTRLTVL.

The chain uses TRBV4-2 and TRBJ2-7; TRBD2 matches 14 bases. The CDR3 consists of 17 residues. Germline CDR1 reads LGHNA; CDR2 reads YNFKEQ. Germline trimming cut 2 bases from V and 2 bases from J; bases unmatched to any gene: 5. The CDR3 DNA reads as TGTGCCAGCAGCCAAACCGGACTAGCGGGAGGTACCTACGAGCAGTACTTC. It is translated as CASSQTGLAGGTYEQYF.